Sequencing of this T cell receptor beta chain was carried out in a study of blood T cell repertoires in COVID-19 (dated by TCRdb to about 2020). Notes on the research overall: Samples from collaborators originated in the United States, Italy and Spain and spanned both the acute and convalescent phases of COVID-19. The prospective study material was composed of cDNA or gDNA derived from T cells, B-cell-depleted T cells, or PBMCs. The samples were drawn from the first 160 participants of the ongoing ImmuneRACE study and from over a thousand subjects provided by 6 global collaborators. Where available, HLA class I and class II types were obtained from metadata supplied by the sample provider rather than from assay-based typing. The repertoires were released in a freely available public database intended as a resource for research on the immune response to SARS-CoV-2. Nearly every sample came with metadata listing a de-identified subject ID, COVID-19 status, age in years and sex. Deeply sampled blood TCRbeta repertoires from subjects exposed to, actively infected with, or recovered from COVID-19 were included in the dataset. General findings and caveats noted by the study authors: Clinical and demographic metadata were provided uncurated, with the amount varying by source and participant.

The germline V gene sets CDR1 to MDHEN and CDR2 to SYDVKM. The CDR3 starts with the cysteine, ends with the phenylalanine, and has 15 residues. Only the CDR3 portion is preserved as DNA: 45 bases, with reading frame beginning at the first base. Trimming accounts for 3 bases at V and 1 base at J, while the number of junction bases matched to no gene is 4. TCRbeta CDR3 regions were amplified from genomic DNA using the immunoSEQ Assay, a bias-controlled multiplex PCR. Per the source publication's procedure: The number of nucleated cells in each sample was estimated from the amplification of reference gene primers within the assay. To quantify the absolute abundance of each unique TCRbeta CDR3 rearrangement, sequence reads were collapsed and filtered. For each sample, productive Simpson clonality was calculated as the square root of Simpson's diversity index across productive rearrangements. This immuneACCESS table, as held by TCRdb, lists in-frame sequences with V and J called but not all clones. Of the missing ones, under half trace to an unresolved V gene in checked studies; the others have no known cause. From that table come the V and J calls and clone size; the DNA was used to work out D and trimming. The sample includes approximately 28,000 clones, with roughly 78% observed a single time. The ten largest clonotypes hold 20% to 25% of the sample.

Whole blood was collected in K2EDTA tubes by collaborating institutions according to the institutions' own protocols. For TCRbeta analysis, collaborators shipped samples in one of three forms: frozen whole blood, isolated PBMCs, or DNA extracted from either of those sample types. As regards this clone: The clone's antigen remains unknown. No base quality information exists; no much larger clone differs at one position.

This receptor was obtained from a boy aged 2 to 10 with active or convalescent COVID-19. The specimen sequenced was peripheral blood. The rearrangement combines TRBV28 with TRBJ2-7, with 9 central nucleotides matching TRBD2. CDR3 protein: CASSFPTSGSYEQYF. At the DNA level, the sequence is TGTGCCAGCAGTTTCCCGACTAGCGGATCCTACGAGCAGTACTTC. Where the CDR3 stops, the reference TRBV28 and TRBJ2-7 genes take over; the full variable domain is DVKVTQSSRYLVKRTGEKVFLECVQDMDHENMFWYRQDPGLGLRLIYFSYDVKMKEKGDIPEGYSVSREKKERFSLILESASTNQTSMYLCASSFPTSGSYEQYFGPGTRLTVT.